These 9 T cell receptor beta chains were all obtained from the same sample, sequenced in a study of early T cells in non-severe SARS-CoV-2 infection. TCRdb re-derived calls from the 5' RACE reads in MiXCR, one entry per CDR3 protein. This table holds fewer than 35,000 distinct CDR3 sequences, 9% found once. The sequenced sample consisted of whole blood. The source is an adult who was a healthcare worker with PCR-confirmed SARS-CoV-2 infection or an uninfected control (not recorded which).

This clonotype was counted at least ten times. The chain joins TRBV28 to TRBJ1-2; possibly TRBD1 for D (6 bases). The CDR3 length is 15 residues. V was clipped by 6 bases and J by 5 bases, with 19 bases between them. The germline V gene has CDR1 MDHEN and CDR2 SYDVKM. CDR3 in amino acids: CASRGARGGWYGYTF. The CDR3 DNA is TGTGCCAGCAGGGGGGCCAGGGGAGGATGGTATGGCTACACCTTC.

This clonotype was counted many times. J is TRBJ1-4 and V is TRBV7-3; D unresolved. V gave up 6 bases and J gave up 8 bases, with 13 bases separating them. Germline loops: CDR1 SGHTA, CDR2 FQGTGA. The CDR3 contains 13 residues. The CDR3 spells CASRSNTGEKLFF. The CDR3 DNA is TGTGCCAGCAGATCGAACACGGGGGAAAAACTGTTTTTT.

The chain is built from TRBV6-5 and TRBJ1-4; D may be TRBD1 (6 bases). V dropped 6 bases and J dropped 8 bases, with 16 bases sitting between them. This CDR3 contains 14 residues. Germline loops: CDR1 MNHEY, CDR2 SVGAGI. The DNA for the CDR3 is TGTGCCAGCAGCCGGGACAACCCCCCGGAAAAACTGTTTTTT. Amino acid sequence: CASSRDNPPEKLFF.

This clonotype was observed at least ten times. This rearrangement joins TRBV11-2 to TRBJ1-1; tentative D call: TRBD1 (5 bases). This CDR3 contains 13 residues. Germline V gives CDR1 SGHAT, CDR2 FQNNGV. The V gene lost 8 bases and the J gene lost 13 bases, with 23 bases spanning the gap. CDR3 in amino acids: CASSGPSYPAVFF. CDR3 bases: TGTGCCAGCTCGGGGCCTTCGTACCCCGCAGTTTTCTTT.

The chain combines TRBV27 with TRBJ2-7, with 8 bases aligning to TRBD1. CDR1 MNHEY and CDR2 SMNVEV come from the germline V gene (reference sequence). This CDR3 region has 13 residues. V gave up 8 bases and J gave up 2 bases; unmatched junction bases: 5. The CDR3: CASRTGSTYEQYF. The CDR3 DNA sequence: TGTGCCAGCCGGACAGGGAGCACCTACGAGCAGTACTTC.

In this sample, this clonotype turned up many times. The chain employs TRBV7-2 and TRBJ2-2; perhaps TRBD2 as D (7 bases). This CDR3 contains 17 residues. The V end lost 0 bases, the J end lost 1 base, and 12 bases lay between the germline ends. Looked up from germline, CDR1 is SGHTA and CDR2 is FQGNSA. In nucleotides, the CDR3 is TGTGCCAGCAGCTTAGCGGGGGGGCCGGGGAACACCGGGGAGCTGTTTTTT. This codes for CASSLAGGPGNTGELFF. Looking up the rest from reference TRBV7-2 and TRBJ2-2 gives the full variable domain: GAGVSQSPSNKVTEKGKDVELRCDPISGHTALYWYRQSLGQGLEFLIYFQGNSAPDKSGLPSDRFSAERTGGSVSTLTIQRTQQEDSAVYLCASSLAGGPGNTGELFFGEGSRLTVL.

This clonotype was seen a few times. The chain uses TRBV27 and TRBJ1-2; D gene unclear. V lost 4 bases, J lost 6 bases, and 9 bases lay in between. The CDR3 runs 12 residues. Germline loops: CDR1 MNHEY, CDR2 SMNVEV (reference sequence). CDR3 bases: TGTGCCAGCAGTTCCGGGATCGATGGCTACACCTTC. Protein product: CASSSGIDGYTF.

Ten or more counts support this clonotype. The chain employs TRBV10-3 and TRBJ2-3; TRBD2 aligns across 14 bases. Germline V CDR1 and CDR2: ENHRY, SYGVKD. The J segment lost 0 bases and the V segment lost 5 bases, leaving 7 bases of the junction unmatched. The CDR3 totals 18 residues. The CDR3: CAISRTSGGIESTDTQYF. CDR3 DNA: TGTGCCATCAGTCGGACTAGCGGGGGGATTGAGAGCACAGATACGCAGTATTTT.

The chain has TRBV29-1 and TRBJ1-2; D may be TRBD1 (6 bases). CDR1 and CDR2 (germline): SQVTM, ANQGSEA. This CDR3 contains 15 residues. With 6 bases removed from V and 0 bases from J, the gap between germline ends came to 17 bases. CDR3 amino acids: CSVLNRDTTNYGYTF. The CDR3 nucleotides are TGCAGCGTCTTAAACCGGGACACGACTAACTATGGCTACACCTTC.